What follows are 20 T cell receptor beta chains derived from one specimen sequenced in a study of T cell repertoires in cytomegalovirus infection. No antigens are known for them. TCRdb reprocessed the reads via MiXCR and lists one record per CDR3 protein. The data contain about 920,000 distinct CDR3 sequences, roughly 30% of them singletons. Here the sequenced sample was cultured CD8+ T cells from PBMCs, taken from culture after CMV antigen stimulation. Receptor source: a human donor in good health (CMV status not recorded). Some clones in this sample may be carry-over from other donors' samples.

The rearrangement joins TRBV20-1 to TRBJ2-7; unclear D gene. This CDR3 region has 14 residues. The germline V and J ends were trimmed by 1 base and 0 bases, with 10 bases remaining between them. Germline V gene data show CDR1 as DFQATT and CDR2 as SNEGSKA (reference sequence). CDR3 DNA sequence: TGCAGTGCTAGAGGACGTGAATCCTCCTACGAGCAGTACTTC. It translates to CSARGRESSYEQYF.

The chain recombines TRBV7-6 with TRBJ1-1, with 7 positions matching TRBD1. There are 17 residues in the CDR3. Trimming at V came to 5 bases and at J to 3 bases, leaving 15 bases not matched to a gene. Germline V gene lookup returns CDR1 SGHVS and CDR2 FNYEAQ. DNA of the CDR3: TGTGCCAGCAGCGTTAGACAGGGATGGGGTTCGTACACTGAAGCTTTCTTT. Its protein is CASSVRQGWGSYTEAFF. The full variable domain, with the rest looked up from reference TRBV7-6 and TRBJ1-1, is GAGVSQSPRYKVTKRGQDVALRCDPISGHVSLYWYRQALGQGPEFLTYFNYEAQQDKSGLPNDRFSAERPEGSISTLTIQRTEQRDSAMYRCASSVRQGWGSYTEAFFGQGTRLTVV.

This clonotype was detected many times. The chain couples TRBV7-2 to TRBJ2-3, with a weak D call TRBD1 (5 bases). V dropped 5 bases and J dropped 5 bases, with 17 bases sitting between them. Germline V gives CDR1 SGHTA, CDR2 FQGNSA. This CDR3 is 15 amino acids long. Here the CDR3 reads CASSILPGQRDTQYF. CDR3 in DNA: TGTGCCAGCAGCATACTACCCGGACAACGAGATACGCAGTATTTT.

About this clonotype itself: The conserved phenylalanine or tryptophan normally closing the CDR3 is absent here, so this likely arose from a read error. The DNA for the CDR3 is TGTGCCAGCAGTTCCCGATTAGCGGGGATGAACACCGGGGAGCTGTTTTCT. Encoded protein: CASSSRLAGMNTGELFS. V usage is TRBV7-9 and J usage is TRBJ2-2; 8 nucleotides align to TRBD2. Germline V CDR1 and CDR2: SEHNR, FQNEAQ (reference sequence). The CDR3 has 17 residues. J was trimmed by 1 base and V by 6 bases; bases with no gene match: 10.

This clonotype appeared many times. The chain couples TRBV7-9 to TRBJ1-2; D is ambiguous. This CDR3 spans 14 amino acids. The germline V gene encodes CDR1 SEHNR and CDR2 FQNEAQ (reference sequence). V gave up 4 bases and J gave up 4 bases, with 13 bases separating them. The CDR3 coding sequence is TGTGCCAGCAGCTCCCCAGGCCCATTCTATGGCTACACCTTC. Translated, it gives CASSSPGPFYGYTF. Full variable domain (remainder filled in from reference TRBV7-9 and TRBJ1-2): DTGVSQNPRHKITKRGQNVTFRCDPISEHNRLYWYRQTLGQGPEFLTYFQNEAQLEKSRLLSDRFSAERPKGSFSTLEIQRTEQGDSAMYLCASSSPGPFYGYTFGSGTRLTVV.

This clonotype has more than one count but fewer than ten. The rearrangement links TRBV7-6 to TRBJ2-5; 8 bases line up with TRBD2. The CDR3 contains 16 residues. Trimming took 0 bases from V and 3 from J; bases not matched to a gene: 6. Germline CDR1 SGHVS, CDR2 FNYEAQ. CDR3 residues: CASSLAGWRGEETQYF. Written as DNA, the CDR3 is TGTGCCAGCAGCTTAGCGGGTTGGCGGGGGGAAGAGACCCAGTACTTC.

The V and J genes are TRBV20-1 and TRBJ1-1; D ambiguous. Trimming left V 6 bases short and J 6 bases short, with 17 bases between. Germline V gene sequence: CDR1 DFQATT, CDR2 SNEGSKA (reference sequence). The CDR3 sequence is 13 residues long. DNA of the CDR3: TGCAGTGCACTAGAAGTAGTCCCATCTGAAGCTTTCTTT. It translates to CSALEVVPSEAFF.

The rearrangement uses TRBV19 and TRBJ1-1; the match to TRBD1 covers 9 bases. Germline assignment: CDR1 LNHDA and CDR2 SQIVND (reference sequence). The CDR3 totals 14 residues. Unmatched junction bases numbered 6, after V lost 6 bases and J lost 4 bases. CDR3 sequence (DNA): TGTGCCAGTAGCTTCGGGACAGGGCCCACTGAAGCTTTCTTT. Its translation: CASSFGTGPTEAFF.

CDR3 protein: CASSFSSVLNIQYF. DNA for the CDR3: TGTGCCAGCAGCTTTTCAAGCGTTTTAAACATTCAGTACTTC. This chain joins TRBV7-4 and TRBJ2-4; no clear D gene. V was clipped by 3 bases and J by 6 bases, with 12 bases between them. The CDR3 runs 14 residues. Germline V gene lookup returns CDR1 SGHVT and CDR2 SQSDAQ.

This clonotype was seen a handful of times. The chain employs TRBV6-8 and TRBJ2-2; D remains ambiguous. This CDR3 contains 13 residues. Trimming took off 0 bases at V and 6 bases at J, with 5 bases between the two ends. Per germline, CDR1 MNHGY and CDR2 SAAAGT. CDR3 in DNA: TGTGCCAGCAGTTACTCGATTCCCGGGGAGCTGTTTTTT. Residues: CASSYSIPGELFF.

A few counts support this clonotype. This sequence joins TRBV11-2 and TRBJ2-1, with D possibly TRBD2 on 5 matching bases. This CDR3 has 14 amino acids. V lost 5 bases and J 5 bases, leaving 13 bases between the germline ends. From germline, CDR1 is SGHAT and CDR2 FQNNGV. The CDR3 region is CASSSPRTDNEQFF. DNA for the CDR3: TGTGCCAGCAGCAGCCCGAGGACTGACAATGAGCAGTTCTTC.

The CDR3 DNA follows: TGCAGTGCTAGAGATCCCCTCGGGGGGGCCGATGAGCAGTTCTTC. Encoded protein: CSARDPLGGADEQFF. V is TRBV20-1 and J is TRBJ2-1; 8 bases map to TRBD2. The CDR3 is 15 amino acids. From germline, CDR1 is DFQATT and CDR2 SNEGSKA (reference sequence). Germline trimming cut 0 bases from V and 8 bases from J; bases unmatched to any gene: 9.

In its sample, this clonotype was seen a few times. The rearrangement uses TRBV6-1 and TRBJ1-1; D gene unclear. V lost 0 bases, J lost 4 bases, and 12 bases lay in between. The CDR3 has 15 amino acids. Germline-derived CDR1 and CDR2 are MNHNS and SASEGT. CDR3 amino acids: CASSEARYRGTEAFF. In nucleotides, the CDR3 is TGTGCCAGCAGTGAAGCTAGGTACCGAGGCACTGAAGCTTTCTTT.

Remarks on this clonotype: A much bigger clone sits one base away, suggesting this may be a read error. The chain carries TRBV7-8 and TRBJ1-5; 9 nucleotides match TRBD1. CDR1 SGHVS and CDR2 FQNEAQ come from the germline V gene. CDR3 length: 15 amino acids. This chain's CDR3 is CTSSSPGQGGQPQHF. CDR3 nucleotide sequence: TGTACCAGCAGCTCCCCGGGACAGGGTGGTCAGCCCCAGCATTTT.

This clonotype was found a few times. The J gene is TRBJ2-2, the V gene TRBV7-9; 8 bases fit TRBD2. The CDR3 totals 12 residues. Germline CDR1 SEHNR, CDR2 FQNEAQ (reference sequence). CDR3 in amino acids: CASGDLTGELFF. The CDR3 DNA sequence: TGTGCTAGCGGGGATTTAACCGGGGAGCTGTTTTTT.

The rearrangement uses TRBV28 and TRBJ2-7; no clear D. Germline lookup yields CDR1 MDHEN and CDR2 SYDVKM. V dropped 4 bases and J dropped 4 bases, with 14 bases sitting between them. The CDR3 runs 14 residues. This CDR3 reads CASSSVTSDYEQYV. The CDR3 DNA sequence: TGTGCCAGCAGTTCGGTTACATCAGATTACGAGCAGTACGTC.

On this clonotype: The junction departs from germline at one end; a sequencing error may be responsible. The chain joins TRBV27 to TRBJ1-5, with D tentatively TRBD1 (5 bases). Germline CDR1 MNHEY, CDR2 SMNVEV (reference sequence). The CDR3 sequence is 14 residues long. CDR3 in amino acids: CANSFGTPDQPQHF. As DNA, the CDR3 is TGTGCCAACAGTTTCGGGACGCCGGATCAGCCCCAGCATTTT.

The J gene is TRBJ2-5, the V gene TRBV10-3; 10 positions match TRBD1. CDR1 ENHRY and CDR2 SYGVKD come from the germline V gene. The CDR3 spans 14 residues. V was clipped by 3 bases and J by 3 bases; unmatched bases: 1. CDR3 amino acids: CAISDGQGEETQYF. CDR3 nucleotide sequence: TGTGCCATCAGTGATGGACAGGGGGAAGAGACCCAGTACTTC.

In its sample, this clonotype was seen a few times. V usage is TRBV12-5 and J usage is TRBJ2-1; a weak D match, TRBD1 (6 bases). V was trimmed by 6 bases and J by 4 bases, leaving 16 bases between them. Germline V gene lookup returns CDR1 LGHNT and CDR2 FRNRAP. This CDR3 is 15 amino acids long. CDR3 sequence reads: CASGPRTEIYNEQFF. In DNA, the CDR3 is TGTGCTAGTGGCCCCCGGACAGAGATTTACAATGAGCAGTTCTTC.

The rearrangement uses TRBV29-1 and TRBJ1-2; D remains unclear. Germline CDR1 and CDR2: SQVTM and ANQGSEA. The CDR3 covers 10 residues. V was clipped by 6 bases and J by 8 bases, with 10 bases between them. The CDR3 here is CSVGTNGYTF. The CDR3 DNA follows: TGCAGCGTCGGTACGAACGGCTACACCTTC.